This T cell receptor beta chain originates from a study of blood T cells in healthy people across ages. This clonotype was seen more than once but under ten times. A J-beta primer mix and a sample-barcoded 5' primer were used in a second PCR of roughly 7 to 12 cycles. TCRdb reprocessed the 5' RACE reads with MiXCR, giving one entry per CDR3 protein. This table holds 600,000 to 900,000 distinct CDR3 sequences, around a quarter found once. In terms of origin and age, donors were healthy Caucasian individuals from Russia aged about 6 to 90. Losses at the gene ends were 8 bases for V and 4 bases for J; bases not matched to a gene: 7. Germline CDR1 and CDR2: LGHDT and YNNKEL (reference sequence). There are 13 residues in the CDR3. Another study also made use of these data, one on T cells of mothers and their children. That source adds: A few healthy Caucasian mothers and their six children donated. Extracted RNA, in its entirety, went into cDNA synthesis at about 1.5 ug per 15 ul.

The V gene is TRBV3-1, the J gene TRBJ2-7; TRBD1 aligns across 8 bases. Source material: blood. This TCR was recovered from a boy aged 5-17 years in good health. CDR3 nucleotide sequence: TGTGCCAGCGCTCGGGACAGGCAATACGAGCAGTACTTC. Protein sequence: CASARDRQYEQYF.